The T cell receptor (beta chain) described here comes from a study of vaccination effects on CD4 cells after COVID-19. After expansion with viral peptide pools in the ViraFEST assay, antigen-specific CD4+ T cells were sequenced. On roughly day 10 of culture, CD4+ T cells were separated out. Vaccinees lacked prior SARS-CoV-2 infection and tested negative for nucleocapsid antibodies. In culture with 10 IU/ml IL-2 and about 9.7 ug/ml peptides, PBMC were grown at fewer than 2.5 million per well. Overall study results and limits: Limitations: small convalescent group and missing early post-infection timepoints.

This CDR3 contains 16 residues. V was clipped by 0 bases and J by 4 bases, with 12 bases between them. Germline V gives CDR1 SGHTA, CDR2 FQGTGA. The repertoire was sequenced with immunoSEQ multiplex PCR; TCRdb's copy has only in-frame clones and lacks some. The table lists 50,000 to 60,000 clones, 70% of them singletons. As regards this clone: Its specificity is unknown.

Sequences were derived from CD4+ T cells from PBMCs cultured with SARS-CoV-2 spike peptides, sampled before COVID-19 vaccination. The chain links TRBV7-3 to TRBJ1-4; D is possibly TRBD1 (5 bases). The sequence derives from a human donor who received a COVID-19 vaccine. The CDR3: CASSLTSWQGNEKLFF. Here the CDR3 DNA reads TGTGCCAGCAGCTTAACGTCGTGGCAGGGTAATGAAAAACTGTTTTTT. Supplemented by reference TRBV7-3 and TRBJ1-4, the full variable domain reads GAGVSQTPSNKVTEKGKYVELRCDPISGHTALYWYRQSLGQGPEFLIYFQGTGAADDSGLPNDRFFAVRPEGSVSTLKIQRTERGDSAVYLCASSLTSWQGNEKLFFGSGTQLSVL.